The 10 T cell receptor beta chains below were found in one sample sequenced in a study of cytomegalovirus exposure and HLA in healthy donors. PCR employed 60 Vbeta and 13 Jbeta primers. Only in-frame clones appear in the TCRdb table, and some are missing; sequencing was by immunoSEQ multiplex PCR. Across tens of thousands of clones, the top ten clones capture approximately 0.58% of the sample. Specimen: PBMCs. The receptors originated from a man aged 45-65 years in good health and CMV-seronegative.

V gene TRBV4-1 combines with J gene TRBJ2-7; D gene ambiguous. Trimming shortened V by 1 base and J by 2 bases, and 12 bases separated the two germline ends. The CDR3 spans 15 residues. Per the germline V gene, CDR1 is MGHRA and CDR2 is YSYEKL. In DNA, the CDR3 is TGCGCCAGCAGCCAAGTGCCGGGTACCGCCTACGAGCAGTACTTC. It specifies CASSQVPGTAYEQYF.

V gene TRBV11-2 combines with J gene TRBJ2-7, with 10 bases identical to TRBD1. The CDR3 is 16 amino acids. Germline V gene sequence: CDR1 SGHAT, CDR2 FQNNGV. J lost 2 bases, V lost 5 bases, and 9 bases had no gene match. CDR3 residues: CASSPTGGQGTYEQYF. Written as DNA, the CDR3 is TGTGCCAGCAGCCCAACTGGGGGACAGGGGACCTACGAGCAGTACTTC. Full variable domain (rest looked up from reference TRBV11-2 and TRBJ2-7): EAGVAQSPRYKIIEKRQSVAFWCNPISGHATLYWYQQILGQGPKLLIQFQNNGVVDDSQLPKDRFSAERLKGVDSTLKIQPAKLEDSAVYLCASSPTGGQGTYEQYFGPGTRLTVT.

The rearrangement uses TRBV2 and TRBJ2-7, with D perhaps matching TRBD1 (5 bases). The V end lost 7 bases, the J end lost 2 bases, and 12 bases lay between the germline ends. The germline V gene has CDR1 SNHLY and CDR2 FYNNEI. The CDR3 runs 13 residues. The CDR3 is CASKGAGAYEQYF. CDR3 coding DNA: TGTGCCAGCAAAGGGGCAGGAGCCTACGAGCAGTACTTC.

The chain joins TRBV18 to TRBJ1-1, with D tentatively TRBD1 (5 bases). This CDR3 has 15 residues. Trimming stripped 5 bases from V and 1 base from J, with 14 bases between. The germline gives CDR1 KGHSH, CDR2 LQKENI. This chain's CDR3 is CASSAAGLGNTEAFF. The CDR3 DNA reads TGTGCCAGCTCAGCAGCGGGGCTAGGGAACACTGAAGCTTTCTTT.

J is TRBJ2-1 and V is TRBV29-1, with D possibly TRBD2 on 6 matching bases. The CDR3 is 16 residues long. The V and J ends lost 3 bases and 0 bases respectively, with 15 bases between them. Germline values: CDR1 SQVTM, CDR2 ANQGSEA. The CDR3 region is CSVDRSGQSSYNEQFF. The CDR3 nucleotides are TGCAGCGTTGATAGAAGCGGGCAAAGCTCCTACAATGAGCAGTTCTTC.

The chain's CDR3 is CASRDRAAVGYGYTF. CDR3 nucleotide sequence: TGTGCCAGCAGGGACAGGGCGGCCGTAGGCTATGGCTACACCTTC. J is TRBJ1-2 and V is TRBV2, with 8 bases identical to TRBD1. Trimming took 6 bases from V and 4 from J; bases not matched to a gene: 10. The CDR3 spans 15 residues. Germline CDR1 SNHLY, CDR2 FYNNEI.

The chain carries TRBV6-7 and TRBJ1-5; D unclear. Being an ORF, TRBV6-7 has a function that is uncertain. This CDR3 region has 21 residues. V shed 1 base and J shed 0 bases, with 25 bases lying between them. CDR3 nucleotide sequence: TGTGCCAGCAGTTACTTTGAACGCGTCTTTTGGCGGACTTATAGCAATCAGCCCCAGCATTTT. Its protein is CASSYFERVFWRTYSNQPQHF.

The chain has TRBV2 and TRBJ2-5; 11 bases fit TRBD2. Germline loops: CDR1 SNHLY, CDR2 FYNNEI. The CDR3 runs 11 residues. The V and J ends lost 11 bases and 7 bases, in that order; junction bases with no gene match: 3. CDR3 coding DNA: TGTGCCGGAGGGACTAGCGGGACCCAGTACTTC. Translated: CAGGTSGTQYF.

The CDR3 region is CASDGTDNQPQHF. CDR3 in DNA: TGTGCCAGCGACGGGACAGACAATCAGCCCCAGCATTTT. The rearrangement uses TRBV28 and TRBJ1-5; 7 bases map to TRBD1. J lost 3 bases, V lost 8 bases, and 4 bases had no gene match. Germline V lookup: CDR1 MDHEN, CDR2 SYDVKM. The CDR3 spans 13 residues.

This rearrangement joins TRBV19 to TRBJ1-4; no clear D. Germline assignment: CDR1 LNHDA and CDR2 SQIVND (reference sequence). V was trimmed by 5 bases and J by 3 bases, leaving 13 bases between them. CDR3 size: 15 residues. The CDR3 here is CASSGSDSPNEKLFF. CDR3 DNA sequence: TGTGCCAGTAGTGGGAGCGACTCGCCTAATGAAAAACTGTTTTTT.